This TCR beta chain was sequenced in a study of T cells in Graves' hyperthyroidism and ophthalmopathy. About this clonotype itself: The antigen is unknown.

Researchers amplified the TCR beta CDR3 regions from RNA transcripts. A first-round RT-PCR of the TCR CDR3 used the HTBI primer set. MiXCR, run by TCRdb on the multiplex PCR reads, gives a single entry per CDR3 protein. The sample records some 580,000 distinct CDR3 sequences, approximately 15% being singletons. This CDR3 contains 17 residues. J gave up 4 bases and V 4 bases, and 15 bases lay outside the gene matches. Looked up from germline, CDR1 is KGHDR and CDR2 is SFDVKD. Study-level points and caveats: Also found in blood were most expanded thyroid clonotypes above 0.001.

Sequencing input: blood. This receptor was obtained from a woman between 35 and 50 years old with Graves' ophthalmopathy. The chain uses TRBV24-1 and TRBJ2-7, with 7 bases identical to TRBD1. The CDR3 coding sequence is TGTGCCACCAGTGACTCAACAGGGGTGCGATCCTCTTACGAGCAGTACTTC. This codes for CATSDSTGVRSSYEQYF.